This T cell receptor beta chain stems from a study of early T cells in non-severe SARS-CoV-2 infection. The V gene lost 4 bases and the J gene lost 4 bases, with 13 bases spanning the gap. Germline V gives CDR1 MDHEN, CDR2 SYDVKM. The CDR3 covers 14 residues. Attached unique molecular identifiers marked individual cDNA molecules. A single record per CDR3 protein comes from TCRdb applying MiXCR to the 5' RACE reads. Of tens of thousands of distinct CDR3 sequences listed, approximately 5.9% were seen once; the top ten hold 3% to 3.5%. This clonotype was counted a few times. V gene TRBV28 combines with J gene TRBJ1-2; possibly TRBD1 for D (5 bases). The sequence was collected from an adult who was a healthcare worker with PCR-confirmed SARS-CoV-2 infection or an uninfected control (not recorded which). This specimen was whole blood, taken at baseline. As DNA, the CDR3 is TGTGCCAGCAGTTCCGTCTCAGGGATCTATGGCTACACCTTC. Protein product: CASSSVSGIYGYTF.